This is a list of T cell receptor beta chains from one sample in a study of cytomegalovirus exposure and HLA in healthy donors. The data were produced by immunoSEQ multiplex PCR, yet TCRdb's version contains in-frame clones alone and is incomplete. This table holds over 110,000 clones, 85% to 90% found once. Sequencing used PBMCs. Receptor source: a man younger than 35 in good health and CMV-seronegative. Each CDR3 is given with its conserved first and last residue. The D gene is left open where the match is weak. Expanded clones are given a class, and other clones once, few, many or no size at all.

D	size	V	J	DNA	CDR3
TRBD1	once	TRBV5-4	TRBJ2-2	TGTGCCAGCAGCCAATACCGGGACAGGGTGACCGGGGAGCTGTTTTTT	CASSQYRDRVTGELFF
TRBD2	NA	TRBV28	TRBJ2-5	TGTGCCAGCAGTTTCGCCGTAGCGGGAGCCCAAGAGACCCAGTACTTC	CASSFAVAGAQETQYF
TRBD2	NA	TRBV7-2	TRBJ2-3	TGTGCCAGCAGCTTTCTAAGCGGGGGGGCCACAGATACGCAGTATTTT	CASSFLSGGATDTQYF
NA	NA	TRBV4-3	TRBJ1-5	TGCGCCAGCAGCCAAGGGTTGAGGGGCAATCAGCCCCAGCATTTT	CASSQGLRGNQPQHF
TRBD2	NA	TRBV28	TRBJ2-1	TGTGCCAGCAGAAATCCTAGCGGGGGACCCTACAATGAGCAGTTCTTC	CASRNPSGGPYNEQFF
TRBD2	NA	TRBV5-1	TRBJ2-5	TGCGCCAGCAGCCCCGACAGGACTAGCGGGAGGTTCCGAGAGACCCAGTACTTC	CASSPDRTSGRFRETQYF
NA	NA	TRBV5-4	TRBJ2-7	TGTGCCAGCAGCTTGGCCTCGATGGGCGGGTACGAGCAGTACTTC	CASSLASMGGYEQYF
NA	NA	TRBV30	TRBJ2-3	TGTGCCTGGAGCGCACTAGATACGCAGTATTTT	CAWSALDTQYF
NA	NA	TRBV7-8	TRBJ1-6	TGTGCCAGCAGCTTAGTTCCCGGACAGTGGTATAATTCACCCCTCCACTTT	CASSLVPGQWYNSPLHF
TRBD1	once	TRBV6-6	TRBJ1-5	TGTGCCAGCAGTTTGACAGGGGGTAGCAATCAGCCCCAGCATTTT	CASSLTGGSNQPQHF
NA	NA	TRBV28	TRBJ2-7	TGTGCCAGCAGTTCGGGGGTCCCCTACGAGCAGTACTTC	CASSSGVPYEQYF
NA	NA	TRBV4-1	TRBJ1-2	TGCGCCAGCAGCCAACTGTACAGTTTTCGGTCGAATGGCTACACCTTC	CASSQLYSFRSNGYTF
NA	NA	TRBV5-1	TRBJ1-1	TGCGCCAGCAGCTTGACCTTCGGGAGATCGAGCACTGAAGCTTTCTTT	CASSLTFGRSSTEAFF
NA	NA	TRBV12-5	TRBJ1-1	TGTGCTAGTGCCACCACCGTCGGTCGTGGGAGGACTGAAGCTTTCTTT	CASATTVGRGRTEAFF
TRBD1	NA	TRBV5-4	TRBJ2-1	TGTGCCAGCAGCCCGACAGGGGACTCCTACAATGAGCAGTTCTTC	CASSPTGDSYNEQFF
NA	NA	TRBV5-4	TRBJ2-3	TGTGCCAGCAGCTTGGAGCAGACTAGCACAGATACGCAGTATTTT	CASSLEQTSTDTQYF
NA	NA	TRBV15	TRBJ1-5	TGTGCCACCAGCAGAGATTTTAGGGGAAGCAATCAGCCCCAGCATTTT	CATSRDFRGSNQPQHF
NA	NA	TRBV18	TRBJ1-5	TGTGCCAGCTCACTCAAGAGCAGGGGCAATCAGCCCCAGCATTTT	CASSLKSRGNQPQHF
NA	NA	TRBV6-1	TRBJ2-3	TGTGCCAGCAGTGGGTGGACCGTCAGGGGACGTGGCACAGATACGCAGTATTTT	CASSGWTVRGRGTDTQYF
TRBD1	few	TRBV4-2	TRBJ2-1	TGTGCCAGCAGCCAAGATCCTACAGGGGTCGAGAAAGGTGAGCAGTTCTTC	CASSQDPTGVEKGEQFF
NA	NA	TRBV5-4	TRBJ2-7	TGTGCCAGCCGAGGGTCGGGCGAGCAGTACTTC	CASRGSGEQYF
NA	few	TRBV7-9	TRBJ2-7	TGTGCCAGCAGCCCACGGTATAACTACGAGCAGTACTTC	CASSPRYNYEQYF
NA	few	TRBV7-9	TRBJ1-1	TGTGCCAGCAGCTGGACAGTGAACACTGAAGCTTTCTTT	CASSWTVNTEAFF
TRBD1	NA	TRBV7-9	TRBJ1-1	TGTGCCAGCAGCCAGCAAATGACAGGGTACCCCACTGAAGCTTTCTTT	CASSQQMTGYPTEAFF
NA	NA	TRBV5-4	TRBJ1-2	TGTGCCAGCAGCTTGTTGACAACCCCTGGGTATGGCTACACCTTC	CASSLLTTPGYGYTF
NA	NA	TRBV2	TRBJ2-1	TGTGCCAGCAATAGACTAGTCAATGAGCAGTTCTTC	CASNRLVNEQFF
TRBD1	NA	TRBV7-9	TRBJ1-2	TGTGCCAGTGGGAGGACAGGGGACTATGGCTACACCTTC	CASGRTGDYGYTF
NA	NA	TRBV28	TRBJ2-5	TGTGCCAGCAGAGAGAGGACTACAGTCCGTTTGAGGGCCCAGTACTTC	CASRERTTVRLRAQYF
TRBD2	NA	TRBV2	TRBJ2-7	TGTGCCAGCAGTTGGTTAGCGGGAACCTACGAGCAGTACTTC	CASSWLAGTYEQYF
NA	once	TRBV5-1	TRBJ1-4	TGCGCCAGCAGCAGTCCCGGGTCGTCGGAGGAAAAACTGTTTTTT	CASSSPGSSEEKLFF
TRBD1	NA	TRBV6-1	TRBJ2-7	TGTGCCAGCAGCGCCGGGACAGGAACCCCCTACGAGCAGTACTTC	CASSAGTGTPYEQYF
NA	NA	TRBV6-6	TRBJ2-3	TGTGCCAGCAGTTACGGGCAGGGTTTGGGAACAGATACGCAGTATTTT	CASSYGQGLGTDTQYF
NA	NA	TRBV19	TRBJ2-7	TGTGCCAGTAGTCTCAGACAGCCGTTCTACGAGCAGTACTTC	CASSLRQPFYEQYF
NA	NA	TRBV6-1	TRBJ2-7	TGTGCCAGCAGTGACCGGACTCCCACCTACGAGCAGTACTTC	CASSDRTPTYEQYF
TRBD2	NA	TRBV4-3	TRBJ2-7	TGCGCCAGCAGCTTCGGAATAGCGGGAGGGCCTAGGGAGCAGTACTTC	CASSFGIAGGPREQYF
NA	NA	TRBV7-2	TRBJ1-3	TGTGCCAGCCGTCTGGGGTGGCGGGGAAGCGTTGGAAACACCATATATTTT	CASRLGWRGSVGNTIYF